This T cell receptor beta chain was recovered during a study of blood T cell repertoires in COVID-19. About the research overall: Both acute and convalescent COVID-19 samples were obtained from the United States, Italy and Spain. From T cells, B-cell-depleted T cells, or PBMCs came the material, which was cDNA or gDNA.

In the authors' workflow: Amplification of reference gene primers was used by the study to estimate nucleated cell counts. The data were produced by immunoSEQ multiplex PCR, yet TCRdb's version contains in-frame clones alone and is incomplete. D and trimming come from the DNA, and the V and J calls and clone size come from that table. Of about 230,000 clones detected, around 83% appear once; the ten largest clones hold around 0.97%. The TCR was taken from a man in his forties with acute or convalescent COVID-19. Sequencing input: peripheral blood.

In DNA form, the CDR3 reads TGTGCCAGCAGCTTCGGGACTAGCGGGGGGCGCTACGAGCAGTACTTC. It yields the protein CASSFGTSGGRYEQYF. The chain carries TRBV5-6 and TRBJ2-7, with TRBD2 identical over 15 bases. Trimming removed 2 bases from V and 3 bases from J; junction bases left unmatched: 3. The CDR3 has 16 residues. CDR1 and CDR2 (germline): SGHDT, YYEEEE.